The sequence of this T cell receptor (beta chain) was determined in a study of cytotoxic CD8 clonotypes in ibrutinib-treated CLL. At the level of the study: Among the patients, more than ten presented as relapsed/refractory and around 15 as treatment-naive; fewer than 18 showed unmutated IGHV.

Measured with immunoSEQ multiplex PCR; TCRdb has only the in-frame clones, and not every one. The profile shows tens of thousands of clones, around 74% of them singletons. Turning to this clone: Its antigen is not identified.

General study findings and limits: For progressing versus sustained-remission patients, sampling times were not the same.

V lost 0 bases to trimming and J lost 6 bases, with 9 bases between them. Germline V gives CDR1 LGHNA, CDR2 YSLEER. The CDR3 runs to 14 residues. This sequence was found in a human donor with chronic lymphocytic leukemia. Here the sequenced sample was PBMCs, taken at disease progression, from a patient treated with ibrutinib. The chain combines TRBV4-3 with TRBJ2-4; D not resolved. The CDR3 protein is CASSQDGGTNIQYF. The DNA of the CDR3 is TGCGCCAGCAGCCAAGATGGCGGAACAAACATTCAGTACTTC.